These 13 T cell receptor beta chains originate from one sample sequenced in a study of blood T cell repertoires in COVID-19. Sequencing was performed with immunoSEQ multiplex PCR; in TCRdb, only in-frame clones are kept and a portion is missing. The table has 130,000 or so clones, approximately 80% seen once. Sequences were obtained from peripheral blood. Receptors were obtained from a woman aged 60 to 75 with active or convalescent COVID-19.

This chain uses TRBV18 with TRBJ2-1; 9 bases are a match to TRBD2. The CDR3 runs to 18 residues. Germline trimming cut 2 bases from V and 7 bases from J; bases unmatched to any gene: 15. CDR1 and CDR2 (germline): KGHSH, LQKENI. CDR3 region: CASSPISGGTAIGNEQFF. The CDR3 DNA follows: TGTGCCAGCTCACCAATAAGCGGGGGGACCGCAATCGGGAATGAGCAGTTCTTC.

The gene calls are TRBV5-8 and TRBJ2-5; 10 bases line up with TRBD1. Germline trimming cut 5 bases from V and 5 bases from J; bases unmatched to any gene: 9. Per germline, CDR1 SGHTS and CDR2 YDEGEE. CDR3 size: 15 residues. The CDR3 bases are TGTGCCAGCAGGCTGACAGGGGGCAAAGGGGAGACCCAGTACTTC. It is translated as CASRLTGGKGETQYF.

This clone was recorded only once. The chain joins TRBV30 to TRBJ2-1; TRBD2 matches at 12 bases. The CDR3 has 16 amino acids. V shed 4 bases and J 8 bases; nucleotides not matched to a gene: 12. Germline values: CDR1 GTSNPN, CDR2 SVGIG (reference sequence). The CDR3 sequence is CAWTSSGRAPMDEQFF. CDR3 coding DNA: TGTGCCTGGACTTCTAGCGGGAGGGCTCCCATGGATGAGCAGTTCTTC.

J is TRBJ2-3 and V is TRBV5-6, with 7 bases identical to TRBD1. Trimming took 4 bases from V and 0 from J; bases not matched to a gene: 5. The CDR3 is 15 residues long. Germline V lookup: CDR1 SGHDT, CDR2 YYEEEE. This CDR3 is CASSPRDSSTDTQYF. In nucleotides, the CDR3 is TGTGCCAGCAGCCCCCGGGACAGTAGCACAGATACGCAGTATTTT.

Here the CDR3 DNA reads TGTGCCAGCAGCGGCGGGACAGGGGACGGCACAGATACGCAGTATTTT. It is translated as CASSGGTGDGTDTQYF. This sequence joins TRBV6-4 and TRBJ2-3; 10 nucleotides align to TRBD1. V lost 6 bases, J lost 1 base, and 7 bases stayed unmatched. Germline V CDR1 and CDR2: MRHNA, SNTAGT. This CDR3 has 16 amino acids.

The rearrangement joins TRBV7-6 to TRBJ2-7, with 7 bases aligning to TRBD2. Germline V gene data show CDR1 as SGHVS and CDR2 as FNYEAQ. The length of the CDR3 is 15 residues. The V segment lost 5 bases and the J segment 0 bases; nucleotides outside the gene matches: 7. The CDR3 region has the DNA TGTGCCAGCAGCCCGGGAGGTAGCGCCTCCTACGAGCAGTACTTC. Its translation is CASSPGGSASYEQYF.

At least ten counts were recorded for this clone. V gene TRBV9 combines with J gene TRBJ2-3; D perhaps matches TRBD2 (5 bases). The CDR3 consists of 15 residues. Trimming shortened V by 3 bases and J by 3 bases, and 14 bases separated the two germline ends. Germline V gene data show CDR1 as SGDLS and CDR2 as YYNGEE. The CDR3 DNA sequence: TGTGCCAGCAGCGCGAGCGGAGTTGGAACAGATACGCAGTATTTT. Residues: CASSASGVGTDTQYF.

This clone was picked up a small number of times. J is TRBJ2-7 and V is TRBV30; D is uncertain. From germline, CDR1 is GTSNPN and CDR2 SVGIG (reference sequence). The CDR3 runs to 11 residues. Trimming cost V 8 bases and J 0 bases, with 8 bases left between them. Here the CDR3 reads CARVASYEQYF. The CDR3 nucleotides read TGTGCCAGGGTAGCCTCCTACGAGCAGTACTTC.

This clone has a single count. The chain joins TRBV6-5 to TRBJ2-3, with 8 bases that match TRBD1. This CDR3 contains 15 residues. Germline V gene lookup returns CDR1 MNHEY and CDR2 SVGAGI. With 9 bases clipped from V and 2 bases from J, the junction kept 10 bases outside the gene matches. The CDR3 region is CASMTGASHTDTQYF. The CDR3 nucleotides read TGTGCCAGTATGACAGGGGCCTCCCACACAGATACGCAGTATTTT.

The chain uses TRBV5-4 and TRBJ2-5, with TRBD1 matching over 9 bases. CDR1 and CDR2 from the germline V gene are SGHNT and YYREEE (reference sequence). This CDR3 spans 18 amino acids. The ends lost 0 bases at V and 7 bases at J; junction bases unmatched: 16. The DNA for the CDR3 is TGTGCCAGCAGCTTGGCGACCACTAGACAGGGGGTAGGTGGGACCCAGTACTTC. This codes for CASSLATTRQGVGGTQYF.

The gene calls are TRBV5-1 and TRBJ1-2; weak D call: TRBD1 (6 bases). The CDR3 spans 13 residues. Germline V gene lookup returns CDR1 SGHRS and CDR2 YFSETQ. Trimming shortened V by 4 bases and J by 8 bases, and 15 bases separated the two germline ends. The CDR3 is CASSLPAGEGYTF. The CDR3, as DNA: TGCGCCAGCAGCCTGCCGGCAGGGGAGGGCTACACCTTC.

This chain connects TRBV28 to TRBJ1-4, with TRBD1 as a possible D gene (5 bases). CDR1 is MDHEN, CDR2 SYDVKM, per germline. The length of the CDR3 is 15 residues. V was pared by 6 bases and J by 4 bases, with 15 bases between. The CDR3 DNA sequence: TGTGCCAGCAGGGGGGGTACGGGTCTTAATGAAAAACTGTTTTTT. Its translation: CASRGGTGLNEKLFF. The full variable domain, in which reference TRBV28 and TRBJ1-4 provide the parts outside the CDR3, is DVKVTQSSRYLVKRTGEKVFLECVQDMDHENMFWYRQDPGLGLRLIYFSYDVKMKEKGDIPEGYSVSREKKERFSLILESASTNQTSMYLCASRGGTGLNEKLFFGSGTQLSVL.

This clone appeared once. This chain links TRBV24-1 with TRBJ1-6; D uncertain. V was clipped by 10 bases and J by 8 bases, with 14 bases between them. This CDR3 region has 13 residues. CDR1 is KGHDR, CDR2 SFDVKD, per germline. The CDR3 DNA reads TGTGCCACGGGAGGACCGGATGATTCACCCCTCCACTTT. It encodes CATGGPDDSPLHF.